The 27 T cell receptor beta chains given below trace back to one sample, sequenced in a study of Ad26.COV2.S vaccination and SARS-CoV-2 variants. Stated treatment: roughly 18 received Ad26.COV2.S at low or high dose, single or two shots; 5 received placebo; per-sample allocation not given. On day 63 after the first injection, vaccine and placebo recipients gave samples. Profiled with immunoSEQ multiplex PCR; TCRdb holds only in-frame clones, not every one. The sample lists a few hundred thousand clones, 89% occurring once. The source was peripheral blood, collected in a trial of Ad26.COV2.S vaccine versus placebo. The receptors were sampled from a person aged 18-60 years who received the Ad26.COV2.S COVID-19 vaccine or a placebo.

At least ten counts were recorded for this clone. This chain joins TRBV18 and TRBJ2-1; 7 nucleotides line up with TRBD2. Germline V gene sequence: CDR1 KGHSH, CDR2 LQKENI. There are 17 residues in the CDR3. The V segment lost 3 bases and the J segment 7 bases; nucleotides outside the gene matches: 15. The CDR3: CASSPGVAGVPRNEQFF. The CDR3 DNA sequence: TGTGCCAGCTCACCCGGGGTGGCGGGAGTGCCTAGGAATGAGCAGTTCTTC.

This chain connects TRBV5-4 to TRBJ2-3; a weak D match, TRBD2 (5 bases). This CDR3 region has 16 residues. With 4 bases removed from V and 6 bases from J, the gap between germline ends came to 21 bases. Germline V gives CDR1 SGHNT, CDR2 YYREEE (reference sequence). The CDR3 sequence: CASSPQADPEVDTQYF. As DNA, the CDR3 is TGTGCCAGCAGCCCGCAGGCGGACCCGGAGGTTGATACGCAGTATTTT.

The J gene is TRBJ1-2, the V gene TRBV28, with TRBD1 as a possible D gene (5 bases). Trimming left V 2 bases short and J 4 bases short, with 11 bases between. This CDR3 has 14 amino acids. CDR1 and CDR2 from the germline V gene are MDHEN and SYDVKM. CDR3 protein: CASSLSGDVYGYTF. The CDR3 region has the DNA TGTGCCAGCAGTTTAAGTGGGGACGTCTATGGCTACACCTTC.

This rearrangement joins TRBV29-1 to TRBJ1-2; possibly TRBD1 for D (5 bases). The CDR3 consists of 12 residues. Germline assignment: CDR1 SQVTM and CDR2 ANQGSEA. V was shortened by 2 bases and J by 8 bases, with 12 bases between the two germline ends. Written as DNA, the CDR3 is TGCAGCGTTGAACGAGGGGCTTGGGGCTACACCTTC. Translation gives CSVERGAWGYTF.

The V gene is TRBV2, the J gene TRBJ1-2; perhaps TRBD1 as D (6 bases). The V end was cut by 5 bases, the J end by 4 bases, with 14 bases between. The V gene's germline CDR1 is SNHLY and CDR2 FYNNEI. The CDR3 is 14 amino acids. CDR3 DNA: TGTGCCAGCAGTCGGGGGCAAGGCCTCTATGGCTACACCTTC. Encoded protein: CASSRGQGLYGYTF.

V is TRBV27 and J is TRBJ2-2, with D maybe TRBD1 (6 bases). Trimming cost V 5 bases and J 6 bases, with 13 bases left between them. Germline lookup yields CDR1 MNHEY and CDR2 SMNVEV (reference sequence). CDR3 size: 14 residues. CDR3 loop: CASSPSQGAGELFF. The CDR3, as DNA: TGTGCCAGCAGTCCGTCACAGGGAGCCGGGGAGCTGTTTTTT.

The V call is TRBV7-3, the J call TRBJ2-3; D is possibly TRBD1 or TRBD2 (5 bases each). V lost 5 bases to trimming and J lost 6 bases, with 18 bases between them. This CDR3 spans 15 amino acids. The germline V gene encodes CDR1 SGHTA and CDR2 FQGTGA. The CDR3 nucleotides read TGTGCCAGCAGCCTGGGACCTCATCCGATTGATACGCAGTATTTT. Translated, it gives CASSLGPHPIDTQYF.

The V and J genes are TRBV6-5 and TRBJ1-2; 7 bases fit TRBD1. Germline V lookup: CDR1 MNHEY, CDR2 SVGAGI. V lost 2 bases and J lost 3; bases outside the gene matches: 9. The CDR3 is made up of 16 amino acids. The CDR3 is CASSYRRQGFHYGYTF. CDR3 nucleotides: TGTGCCAGCAGTTACCGACGACAGGGCTTCCACTATGGCTACACCTTC.

The chain employs TRBV5-7 and TRBJ2-7; a weak D match, TRBD1 (6 bases). TRBV5-7 counts as an open reading frame of uncertain function. This CDR3 spans 14 amino acids. The V end lost 6 bases, the J end lost 3 bases, and 16 bases lay between the germline ends. The CDR3 here is CASTQSRGGYEQYF. The CDR3 DNA reads as TGTGCCAGCACCCAGAGCAGGGGCGGCTACGAGCAGTACTTC.

The CDR3 protein is CASSVGGSYGYTF. The CDR3 coding sequence is TGTGCCAGCAGCGTAGGGGGGTCCTATGGCTACACCTTC. The chain couples TRBV9 to TRBJ1-2; maybe TRBD1 (5 bases). V gave up 0 bases and J gave up 4 bases, with 7 bases separating them. The CDR3 has 13 residues. From germline, CDR1 is SGDLS and CDR2 YYNGEE.

This chain connects TRBV11-1 to TRBJ2-7, with a possible D match to TRBD2 (7 bases). Trimming stripped 3 bases from V and 2 bases from J, with 14 bases between. This CDR3 comprises 15 residues. Per the germline V gene, CDR1 is SGHAT and CDR2 is FQDESV (reference sequence). In nucleotides, the CDR3 is TGTGCCAGCAGCTTCGAACAGGGAGGGGCCTACGAGCAGTACTTC. This encodes CASSFEQGGAYEQYF.

The rearrangement joins TRBV7-9 to TRBJ2-5; no clear D gene. Trimming left V 1 base short and J 3 bases short, with 12 bases between. The CDR3 totals 15 residues. Germline-derived CDR1 and CDR2 are SEHNR and FQNEAQ (reference sequence). The CDR3 here is CASSLGRSPKETQYF. The DNA for the CDR3 is TGTGCCAGCAGCTTAGGTCGCAGCCCAAAAGAGACCCAGTACTTC.

The rearrangement joins TRBV7-9 to TRBJ2-7; D is undetermined. Germline lookup yields CDR1 SEHNR and CDR2 FQNEAQ (reference sequence). The CDR3 totals 15 residues. V lost 1 base and J 2 bases, leaving 12 bases between the germline ends. CDR3 loop: CASSLGAGTTYEQYF. The CDR3 DNA sequence: TGTGCCAGCAGCTTAGGGGCAGGCACGACCTACGAGCAGTACTTC.

The genes are TRBV4-2 and TRBJ2-4; the match to TRBD2 covers 10 bases. J gave up 6 bases and V 1 base, and 9 bases lay outside the gene matches. Germline lookup yields CDR1 LGHNA and CDR2 YNFKEQ. The CDR3 has 17 amino acids. DNA of the CDR3: TGTGCCAGCAGCCAAGCTAGCCTAGCGGGAGACCTAAACATTCAGTACTTC. Translation gives CASSQASLAGDLNIQYF.

The chain employs TRBV9 and TRBJ1-1; 8 bases are shared with TRBD1. CDR1 is SGDLS, CDR2 YYNGEE, per germline. CDR3 length: 14 residues. J was trimmed by 4 bases and V by 4 bases; bases with no gene match: 6. This CDR3 reads CASSYADRGTEAFF. CDR3 sequence (DNA): TGTGCCAGCAGCTACGCCGACAGGGGCACTGAAGCTTTCTTT.

The chain has TRBV29-1 and TRBJ2-1; TRBD1 matches at 7 bases. The CDR3 has 12 amino acids. V shed 6 bases, J shed 3 bases, and the junction held 2 bases outside the gene matches. Germline-derived CDR1 and CDR2 are SQVTM and ANQGSEA. The CDR3 loop is CSVGQLYNEQFF. The DNA of the CDR3 is TGCAGCGTGGGACAGCTCTACAATGAGCAGTTCTTC.

V and J are TRBV10-1 and TRBJ1-1, with D possibly matching TRBD1 (5 bases). The CDR3 is 13 amino acids. Germline V lookup: CDR1 WNHNN, CDR2 SYGVQD (reference sequence). V dropped 3 bases and J dropped 1 base, with 6 bases sitting between them. CDR3 DNA sequence: TGCGCCAGCAGTGACCAGGGGAACACTGAAGCTTTCTTT. Translated, it gives CASSDQGNTEAFF.

The chain uses TRBV18 and TRBJ2-2; D remains ambiguous. The CDR3 is 13 residues long. V was trimmed by 1 base and J by 8 bases, leaving 8 bases between them. Germline-derived CDR1 and CDR2 are KGHSH and LQKENI. CDR3 DNA sequence: TGTGCCAGCTCACCACGACCGGATGGGGAGCTGTTTTTT. Translating gives CASSPRPDGELFF.

The V and J genes are TRBV14 and TRBJ2-5; the match to TRBD1 covers 7 bases. Unmatched junction bases numbered 6, after V lost 3 bases and J lost 5 bases. The CDR3 spans 14 residues. Germline assignment: CDR1 SGHDN and CDR2 FVKESK. The CDR3 here is CASSHRTGGETQYF. CDR3 nucleotides: TGTGCCAGCAGCCACCGGACAGGCGGGGAGACCCAGTACTTC.

The chain couples TRBV29-1 to TRBJ1-1, with D possibly matching TRBD1 (5 bases). The CDR3 loop spans 14 amino acids. Germline values: CDR1 SQVTM, CDR2 ANQGSEA. The V end was cut by 1 base, the J end by 0 bases, with 9 bases between. CDR3 bases: TGCAGCGTTGAAGGGGGGGGGATGAACACTGAAGCTTTCTTT. This gives the protein CSVEGGGMNTEAFF.

The V and J genes are TRBV7-2 and TRBJ2-7; 7 bases are shared with TRBD2. Trimming removed 1 base from V and 3 bases from J; junction bases left unmatched: 9. The CDR3 has 16 amino acids. Germline loops: CDR1 SGHTA, CDR2 FQGNSA. CDR3 in amino acids: CASSLVMAGAGYEQYF. The CDR3 DNA reads TGTGCCAGCAGCTTAGTAATGGCGGGAGCCGGCTACGAGCAGTACTTC.

The chain couples TRBV6-5 to TRBJ2-1; 8 nucleotides agree with TRBD2. With V trimmed by 5 bases and J by 0 bases, 3 bases remained unmatched. CDR1 and CDR2 (germline): MNHEY, SVGAGI. This CDR3 is built from 15 residues. CDR3 bases: TGTGCCAGCAGTCTTAGCGGGAACTCCTACAATGAGCAGTTCTTC. Its protein is CASSLSGNSYNEQFF.

The rearrangement links TRBV18 to TRBJ1-1; D is unclear. The CDR3 is made up of 13 amino acids. V lost 8 bases and J lost 6, with 16 bases in between. Germline lookup yields CDR1 KGHSH and CDR2 LQKENI. The CDR3 DNA follows: TGTGCCAGCCGACCAACCCTTCTTCCTGAAGCTTTCTTT. It translates to CASRPTLLPEAFF.

The rearrangement links TRBV27 to TRBJ2-7; TRBD1 matches 10 bases. Looked up from germline, CDR1 is MNHEY and CDR2 is SMNVEV (reference sequence). CDR3 size: 16 residues. J gave up 2 bases and V 6 bases, and 10 bases lay outside the gene matches. CDR3 protein: CASRITPGQGTYEQYF. DNA for the CDR3: TGTGCCAGCAGGATTACACCGGGACAGGGGACCTACGAGCAGTACTTC.

The V call is TRBV7-9, the J call TRBJ1-2; possible D gene TRBD1, 6 bases. Trimming stripped 1 base from V and 3 bases from J, with 15 bases between. Germline CDR1 SEHNR, CDR2 FQNEAQ (reference sequence). The CDR3 length is 16 residues. The CDR3 is CASSLVRETGYYGYTF. The CDR3 coding sequence is TGTGCCAGCAGCTTAGTACGGGAAACAGGGTACTATGGCTACACCTTC.

The chain couples TRBV12-3 or TRBV12-4 to TRBJ2-7; D not certain. V dropped 1 base and J dropped 3 bases, with 7 bases sitting between them. This CDR3 has 13 residues. The CDR3, as DNA: TGTGCCAGCAGTTTAGGAGGAATCTACGAGCAGTACTTC. It yields the protein CASSLGGIYEQYF.

This clone occurred once. Relative to the germline gene, one junction end is altered; a read error may explain this. CDR3 DNA sequence: TGTGCCACCAGCGATTCTAGCGGGAGTCGGTACGAGCAGTACTTC. Encoded protein: CATSDSSGSRYEQYF. This chain connects TRBV24-1 to TRBJ2-7; 10 bases map to TRBD2. There are 15 residues in the CDR3. Germline-derived CDR1 and CDR2 are KGHDR and SFDVKD.